These 14 T cell receptor beta chains originate from one sample sequenced in a study of blood T cell repertoires in COVID-19. TCRdb's copy holds only in-frame clones and misses some; the assay was immunoSEQ multiplex PCR. This sample carries about 230,000 clones, around 84% of them seen once, and the ten largest clones take around 0.98%. Sequencing used peripheral blood. The receptors were gathered from a man aged 40-55 years with acute or convalescent COVID-19.

The chain has TRBV4-3 and TRBJ2-2; TRBD1 matches 8 bases. V lost 1 base and J lost 7; bases outside the gene matches: 8. Germline CDR1 and CDR2: LGHNA and YSLEER. The length of the CDR3 is 16 residues. This CDR3 is CASSQVRGRFGGELFF. Here the CDR3 DNA reads TGCGCCAGCAGCCAAGTCAGGGGGCGCTTTGGCGGGGAGCTGTTTTTT.

The chain joins TRBV5-5 to TRBJ2-7, with TRBD1 as a possible D gene (6 bases). The germline CDR1 and CDR2 sequences are SGHKS and YYEKEE (reference sequence). V lost 2 bases to trimming and J lost 2 bases, with 8 bases between them. CDR3 length: 13 amino acids. The chain's CDR3 is CASSFGDTYEQYF. CDR3 in DNA: TGTGCCAGCAGCTTTGGGGACACCTACGAGCAGTACTTC.

The CDR3 region is CASTRAGYNEQFF. CDR3 sequence (DNA): TGTGCCAGCACCAGGGCAGGCTACAATGAGCAGTTCTTC. J is TRBJ2-1 and V is TRBV28; D is perhaps TRBD1 (5 bases). The CDR3 loop spans 13 amino acids. The germline V gene has CDR1 MDHEN and CDR2 SYDVKM. Trimming cost V 7 bases and J 3 bases, with 10 bases left between them.

This sequence joins TRBV5-4 and TRBJ1-2, with TRBD1 identical over 10 bases. Per germline, CDR1 SGHNT and CDR2 YYREEE (reference sequence). Trimming took 5 bases from V and 4 from J; bases not matched to a gene: 2. The CDR3 runs 13 residues. The CDR3 nucleotides are TGTGCCAGCAGGGACAGGGGGAGCTATGGCTACACCTTC. This encodes CASRDRGSYGYTF.

The chain links TRBV7-2 to TRBJ1-6, with D possibly TRBD1 on 6 matching bases. Trimming took 2 bases from V and 7 from J, leaving 9 bases between them. The CDR3 sequence is 14 residues long. The germline V gene has CDR1 SGHTA and CDR2 FQGNSA. CDR3 in amino acids: CASSLNRANSPLHF. The DNA for the CDR3 is TGTGCCAGCAGCTTAAACAGGGCAAATTCACCCCTCCACTTT. The full variable domain, rest sourced from reference TRBV7-2 and TRBJ1-6, is GAGVSQSPSNKVTEKGKDVELRCDPISGHTALYWYRQSLGQGLEFLIYFQGNSAPDKSGLPSDRFSAERTGGSVSTLTIQRTQQEDSAVYLCASSLNRANSPLHFGNGTRLTVT.

V and J are TRBV9 and TRBJ1-2; no clear D gene. CDR1 and CDR2 from the germline V gene are SGDLS and YYNGEE. V dropped 2 bases and J dropped 2 bases, with 10 bases sitting between them. This CDR3 is built from 14 residues. The DNA for the CDR3 is TGTGCCAGCAGCGTGGGCCCGGCCAACTATGGCTACACCTTC. As protein: CASSVGPANYGYTF.

The chain is built from TRBV2 and TRBJ2-7; D is ambiguous. The CDR3 totals 12 residues. Looked up from germline, CDR1 is SNHLY and CDR2 is FYNNEI. V lost 6 bases and J lost 0, with 6 bases in between. The CDR3 spells CASRSYSYEQYF. DNA for the CDR3: TGTGCCAGCAGGTCTTACTCCTACGAGCAGTACTTC.

CDR3 coding DNA: TGTGCCAGCAGCCAGAGACAGGGGCGGCATGAAAAACTGTTTTTT. As protein: CASSQRQGRHEKLFF. This chain connects TRBV3-1 (or the pseudogene TRBV3-2) to TRBJ1-4; 8 bases map to TRBD1. Germline V CDR1 and CDR2: LGHDT, YNNKEL (reference sequence). The CDR3 has 15 amino acids. V shed 3 bases and J 6 bases; nucleotides not matched to a gene: 6.

This rearrangement joins TRBV18 to TRBJ1-6; 10 bases fit TRBD1. The CDR3 spans 17 residues. Germline CDR1 KGHSH, CDR2 LQKENI. V lost 5 bases and J lost 7; bases outside the gene matches: 11. The CDR3 here is CASSFRQGAADNSPLHF. Here the CDR3 DNA reads TGTGCCAGCTCATTCCGACAGGGGGCGGCTGACAATTCACCCCTCCACTTT.

The chain uses TRBV9 and TRBJ1-2; a weak D match, TRBD1 (5 bases). The germline gives CDR1 SGDLS, CDR2 YYNGEE. The V end was cut by 7 bases, the J end by 4 bases, with 11 bases between. This CDR3 region has 12 residues. The CDR3 protein is CASGDSTYGYTF. The CDR3 coding sequence is TGTGCCAGCGGCGACAGCACCTATGGCTACACCTTC.

The V call is TRBV2, the J call TRBJ1-4, with D possibly TRBD1 on 5 matching bases. In germline, CDR1 is SNHLY, CDR2 FYNNEI. CDR3 length: 15 amino acids. Trimming took 3 bases from V and 8 from J, leaving 16 bases between them. CDR3 loop: CASSEWQGDLEKLFF. DNA of the CDR3: TGTGCCAGCAGTGAGTGGCAGGGTGATTTGGAAAAACTGTTTTTT.

J is TRBJ2-7 and V is TRBV11-1, with a weak D call TRBD1 (5 bases). Germline V CDR1 and CDR2: SGHAT, FQDESV (reference sequence). Trimming removed 1 base at V and 2 bases at J, with 15 bases between. The CDR3 sequence is 16 residues long. The CDR3 loop reads CASSLGVQGTAYEQYF. The CDR3 DNA is TGTGCCAGCAGCTTAGGAGTTCAGGGCACGGCCTACGAGCAGTACTTC.

In this sample, this clone turned up once. The gene calls are TRBV29-1 and TRBJ1-4; 7 nucleotides agree with TRBD1. Per the germline V gene, CDR1 is SQVTM and CDR2 is ANQGSEA. This CDR3 is built from 14 residues. After removal of 6 bases from V and 5 bases from J, the junction contained 9 bases not matched to a gene. The CDR3: CSVWTGRENEKLFF. The CDR3 DNA reads TGCAGCGTATGGACAGGTCGGGAGAATGAAAAACTGTTTTTT.

The chain couples TRBV24-1 to TRBJ1-4; D ambiguous. The CDR3 spans 15 residues. Germline loops: CDR1 KGHDR, CDR2 SFDVKD. Trimming shortened V by 3 bases and J by 0 bases, and 7 bases separated the two germline ends. The CDR3 sequence: CATSDPGATNEKLFF. The DNA of the CDR3 is TGTGCCACCAGTGATCCCGGAGCAACTAATGAAAAACTGTTTTTT.